This record concerns one T cell receptor (beta chain) sequence. The sample belongs to a study of spatial heterogeneity in lung cancer. This CDR3 has 12 amino acids. Germline lookup yields CDR1 SQVTM and CDR2 ANQGSEA. V lost 4 bases to trimming and J lost 2 bases; unmatched junction nucleotides: 1. This sample's time point: sample taken at primary tumor resection. TCRs were sequenced from unsorted whole RNA of tumor, nontumor lung or PBMC. TCRdb re-analysed the 5' RACE reads in MiXCR, keeping a single row per CDR3 protein. Found here are fewer than 20,000 distinct CDR3 sequences, about a fifth of them singletons; the top ten hold around an eighth.

Sequenced material: PBMCs, taken at surgery. The chain recombines TRBV29-1 with TRBJ2-7, with 8 nucleotides matching TRBD1. The origin of this receptor is a male donor with early-stage non-small cell lung cancer. The CDR3 region is CSVVDRAYEQYF. The CDR3 DNA reads as TGCAGCGTTGTGGACAGGGCCTACGAGCAGTACTTC.